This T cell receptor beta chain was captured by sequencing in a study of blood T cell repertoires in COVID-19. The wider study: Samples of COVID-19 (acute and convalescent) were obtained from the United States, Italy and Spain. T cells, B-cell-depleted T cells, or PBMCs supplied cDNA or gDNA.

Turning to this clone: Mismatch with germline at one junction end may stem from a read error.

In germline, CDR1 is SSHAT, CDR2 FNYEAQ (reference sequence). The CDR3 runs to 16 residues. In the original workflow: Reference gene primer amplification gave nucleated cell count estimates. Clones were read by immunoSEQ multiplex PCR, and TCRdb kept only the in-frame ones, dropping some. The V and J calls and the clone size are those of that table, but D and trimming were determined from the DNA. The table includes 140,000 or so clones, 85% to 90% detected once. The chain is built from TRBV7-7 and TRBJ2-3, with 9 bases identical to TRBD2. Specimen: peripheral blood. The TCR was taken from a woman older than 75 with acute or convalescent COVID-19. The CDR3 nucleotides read TGTGCTAGCAGCTTAAGTAGCGGGGGTGGCACAGATACGCAGTATTTT. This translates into CASSLSSGGGTDTQYF.